This entry describes one TCR beta chain. Only a few counts were recorded for this clonotype. No antigen is known for it. The record has no base qualities; no much larger clone is one base away. This entry comes from a study of identical twins (TCRdb year 2016). Regarding the research as a whole: TCR alpha and beta repertoires from monozygotic twins, unrelated adults of various ages and cord blood were deep-sequenced to test whether fetal clonotypes persist. To rule out contamination, the twin experiments were replicated at different times with different library preparation protocols. Broader findings and caveats from the paper: Recombination models systematically underestimated out-of-frame TCR alpha sharing in monozygotic twins but agreed with sharing between unrelated individuals. Abundant cord blood beta clonotypes had fewer insertions, young adult naive repertoires showed a similar but weaker trend, and memory repertoires showed no such trend. Zero-insertion analyses could be partly confounded by invariant T cells such as MAIT and iNKT, although diverse VJ usage argued against such confounding for most clonotypes. The excess sharing between twins in beta out-of-frame sequences was weaker because fewer shared sequences reduced the signal-to-noise ratio. Conclusions relied on cross-sectional statistical analysis, since the same donors could not be followed over many years. Compared with coincidental sharing between unrelated individuals, an excess of low generation-probability sequences was observed among out-of-frame TCR alpha sequences shared between twins.

All donors were healthy Caucasians. Three pairs of female monozygotic twins, all aged about 18 to 29 years, were included in the twin cohort. Positive isolation kits from Invitrogen were used to isolate CD4+ and CD8+ T cell populations. CDR1 and CDR2 (SGDLS, YYNGEE) derive from the germline V gene. V is shortened by 3 bases, J by 0 bases, and the region joining them spans 10 bases. Taken from cysteine to phenylalanine, the CDR3 has 16 residues. The DNA shown is the 48-base CDR3, in frame from base 1. Libraries were prepared through 5' RACE. Sequencing took place on an Illumina HiSeq 2000. Template switching added a universal primer binding site, and the final cDNA carried a unique molecular identifier that allowed TCR cDNA molecules to be counted accurately. First-strand cDNA for TCR alpha and beta chains was synthesized from specific primers in the conserved constant-segment region. To control for contamination, every cDNA library carried two barcodes: a SMART-Mk sample barcode plus Illumina barcodes. TruSeq adapter sequences, together with Illumina sample barcodes, were added in two successive PCR steps. Sequencing of the TCR alpha and beta cDNA libraries was done on the Illumina HiSeq platform using custom primers. The original pipeline was this. MiGEC processed the raw reads to extract unique molecular identifiers, while MiXCR was used to determine the CDR3 positions. For each individual, recombination models were inferred using an EM algorithm with the repgenHMM and IGoR tools. The tcR package in R was used for shared clonotype analysis, with sharing normalized by the product of cloneset sizes. To study raw recombination free of thymic and clonal selection effects, out-of-frame nonproductive sequences were analyzed. The public reads were reanalyzed by TCRdb: fastp trimming at Q25, MiXCR alignment, in-frame beta chains only. For every CDR3 protein sequence, its rows merge into one entry that carries the most common genes and DNA. V and J calls and clone size were set by TCRdb, not the authors. This sample comprises 500,000 or so distinct CDR3 sequences, about 20% of them detected only once. The ten largest clones take up approximately 0.95% of the sample.

These records were also assigned to another study, of T cells expressing NK-cell markers. As that second paper reports: About 8 donors provided sorted CD3+CD56+NKG2C+, CD3+CD56+NKG2C- and CD3+CD56-NKG2C+ T-cell subsets, whose TCR beta-chain repertoires were profiled. Among the eight sequenced donors, only one was HCMV-seronegative, while the other seven were HCMV-seropositive. To restrict sorting to alphabetaTCR-expressing T cells, an anti-gammadeltaTCR antibody was added in several experiments. For six donors, the dominant CD3+CD56+NKG2C+ clonotypes were among the top 10 CD8+ clonotypes and accounted for about 1.0-7.0% of CD8+ T cells. Those dominant clonotypes were again the most abundant among CD3+CD56-NKG2C+ cells in a few donors, at roughly 28.3-65%. Whether the expanded NKG2C-expressing T cell clones were specific for HCMV antigens was left unclear. The eight sequenced donors were randomly selected healthy volunteers, three men and five women. HCMV serostatus was determined by detecting HCMV-specific IgG in serum with a commercial ELISA kit. MIGEC handled demultiplexing of the reads and grouping by UMI, while MiTCR was used to assemble and quantify clonotypes. To remove erroneous sequences, TCR cDNA sequences were retained only when supported by two or more reads. Downstream repertoire analysis used the tcR package, and clonotypes were matched across fractions by CDR3 nucleotide sequence plus V segment. VDJmatch was used to annotate antigen specificity against VDJdb, with one amino acid substitution in CDR3 allowed.

This receptor was identified in a woman under 30 in good health. The sequence links TRBV9 to TRBJ1-6; the D gene is possibly TRBD1, with 6 bases matching. The sample consisted of CD4+ T cells sorted from blood. CDR3 region: CASSEGGSSYNSPLHF. The DNA reads as follows: TGTGCCAGCAGCGAAGGGGGTAGCTCCTATAATTCACCCCTCCACTTT.